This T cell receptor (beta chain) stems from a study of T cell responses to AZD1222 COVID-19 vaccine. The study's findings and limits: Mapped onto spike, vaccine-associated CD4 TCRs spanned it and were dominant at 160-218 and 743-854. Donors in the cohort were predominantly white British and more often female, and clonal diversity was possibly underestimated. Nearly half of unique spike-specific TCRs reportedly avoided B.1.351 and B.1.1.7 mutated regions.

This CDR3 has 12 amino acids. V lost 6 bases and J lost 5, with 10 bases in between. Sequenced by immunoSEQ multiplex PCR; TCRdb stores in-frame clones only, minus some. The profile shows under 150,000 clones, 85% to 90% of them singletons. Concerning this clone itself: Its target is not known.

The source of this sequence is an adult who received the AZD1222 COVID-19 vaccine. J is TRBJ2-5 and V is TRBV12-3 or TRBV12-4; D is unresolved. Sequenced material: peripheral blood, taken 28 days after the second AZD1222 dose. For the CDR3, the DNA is TGTGCCAGCAGCCCAAGTAAGGAGACCCAGTACTTC. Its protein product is CASSPSKETQYF.